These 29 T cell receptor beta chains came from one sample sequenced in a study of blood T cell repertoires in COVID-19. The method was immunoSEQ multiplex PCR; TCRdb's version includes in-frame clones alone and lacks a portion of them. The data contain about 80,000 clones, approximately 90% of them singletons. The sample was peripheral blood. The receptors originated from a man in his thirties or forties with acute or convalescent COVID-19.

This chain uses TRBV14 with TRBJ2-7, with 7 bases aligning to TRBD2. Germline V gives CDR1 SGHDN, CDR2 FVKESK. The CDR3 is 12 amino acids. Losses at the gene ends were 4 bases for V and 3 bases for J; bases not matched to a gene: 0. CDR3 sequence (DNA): TGTGCCAGCAGCCGGGGGGGCTACGAGCAGTACTTC. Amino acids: CASSRGGYEQYF.

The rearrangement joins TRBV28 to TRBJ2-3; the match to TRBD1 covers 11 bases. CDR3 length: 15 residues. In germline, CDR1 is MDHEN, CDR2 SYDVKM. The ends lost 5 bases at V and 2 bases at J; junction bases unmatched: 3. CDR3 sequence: CASSPGQGVTDTQYF. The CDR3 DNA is TGTGCCAGCAGTCCGGGACAGGGGGTCACAGATACGCAGTATTTT.

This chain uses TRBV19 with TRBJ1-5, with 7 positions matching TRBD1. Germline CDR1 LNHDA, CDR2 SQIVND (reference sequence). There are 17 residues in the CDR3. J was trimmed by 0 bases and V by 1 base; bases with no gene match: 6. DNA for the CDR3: TGTGCCAGTAGTATAGGGGGACAGCACTATAGCAATCAGCCCCAGCATTTT. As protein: CASSIGGQHYSNQPQHF.

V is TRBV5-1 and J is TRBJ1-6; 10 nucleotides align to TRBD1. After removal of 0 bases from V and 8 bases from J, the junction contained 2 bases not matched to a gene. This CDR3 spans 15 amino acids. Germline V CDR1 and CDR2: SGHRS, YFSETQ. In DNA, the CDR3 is TGCGCCAGCAGCTTGGCAGGGACAGGGGATTCACCCCTCCACTTT. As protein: CASSLAGTGDSPLHF. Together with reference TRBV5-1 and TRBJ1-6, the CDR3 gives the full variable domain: KAGVTQTPRYLIKTRGQQVTLSCSPISGHRSVSWYQQTPGQGLQFLFEYFSETQRNKGNFPGRFSGRQFSNSRSEMNVSTLELGDSALYLCASSLAGTGDSPLHFGNGTRLTVT.

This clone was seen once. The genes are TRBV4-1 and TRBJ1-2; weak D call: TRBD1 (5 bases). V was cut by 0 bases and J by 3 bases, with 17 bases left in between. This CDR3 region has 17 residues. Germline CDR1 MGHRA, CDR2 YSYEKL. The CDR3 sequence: CASSQESVGVSYYGYTF. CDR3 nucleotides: TGCGCCAGCAGCCAAGAGTCCGTAGGGGTCTCTTACTATGGCTACACCTTC.

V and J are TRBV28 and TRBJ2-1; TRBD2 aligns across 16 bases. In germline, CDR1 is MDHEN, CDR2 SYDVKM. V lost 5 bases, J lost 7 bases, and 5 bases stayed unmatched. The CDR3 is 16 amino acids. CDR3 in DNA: TGTGCCAGCAGTACCCCGGGACTAGCGGGAGGGAATGAGCAGTTCTTC. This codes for CASSTPGLAGGNEQFF. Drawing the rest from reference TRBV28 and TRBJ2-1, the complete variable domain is DVKVTQSSRYLVKRTGEKVFLECVQDMDHENMFWYRQDPGLGLRLIYFSYDVKMKEKGDIPEGYSVSREKKERFSLILESASTNQTSMYLCASSTPGLAGGNEQFFGPGTRLTVL.

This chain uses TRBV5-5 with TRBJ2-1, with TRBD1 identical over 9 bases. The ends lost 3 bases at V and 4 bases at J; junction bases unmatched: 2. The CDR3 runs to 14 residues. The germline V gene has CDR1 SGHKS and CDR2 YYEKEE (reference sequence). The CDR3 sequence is CASSSGTGYNEQFF. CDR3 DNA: TGTGCCAGCAGCTCCGGGACAGGGTACAATGAGCAGTTCTTC.

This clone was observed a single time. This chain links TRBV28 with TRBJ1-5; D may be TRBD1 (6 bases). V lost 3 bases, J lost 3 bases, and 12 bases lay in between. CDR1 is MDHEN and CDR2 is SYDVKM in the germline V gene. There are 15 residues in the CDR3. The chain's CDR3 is CASSLAGAHNQPQHF. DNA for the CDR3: TGTGCCAGCAGTTTGGCGGGGGCCCACAATCAGCCCCAGCATTTT.

CDR3 nucleotide sequence: TGTGCCAGCAGCCTAACAGGGGTTACTGAAGCTTTCTTT. As protein: CASSLTGVTEAFF. V gene TRBV25-1 combines with J gene TRBJ1-1; the match to TRBD1 covers 7 bases. Germline CDR1 is MGHDK and CDR2 is SYGVNS. The CDR3 is made up of 13 amino acids. The junction had 6 bases not matched to a gene; V was cut back by 6 bases and J by 5 bases.

This CDR3 reads CASSVQGADTDTQYF. The CDR3 DNA sequence: TGTGCCAGCAGTGTACAGGGAGCCGACACAGATACGCAGTATTTT. The chain employs TRBV28 and TRBJ2-3; the D gene is possibly TRBD1 (6 bases). Germline V lookup: CDR1 MDHEN, CDR2 SYDVKM. Trimming left V 5 bases short and J 2 bases short, with 14 bases between. The CDR3 sequence is 15 residues long. Looking up the rest from reference TRBV28 and TRBJ2-3 gives the full variable domain: DVKVTQSSRYLVKRTGEKVFLECVQDMDHENMFWYRQDPGLGLRLIYFSYDVKMKEKGDIPEGYSVSREKKERFSLILESASTNQTSMYLCASSVQGADTDTQYFGPGTRLTVL.

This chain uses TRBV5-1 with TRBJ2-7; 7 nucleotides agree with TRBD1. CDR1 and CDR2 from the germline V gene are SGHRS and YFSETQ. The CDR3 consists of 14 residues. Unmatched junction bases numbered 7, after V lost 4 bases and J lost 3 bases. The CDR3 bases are TGCGCCAGCAGCGAGGGGGACAGCCACTACGAGCAGTACTTC. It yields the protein CASSEGDSHYEQYF.

CDR3 region: CASSRGLAGALRYNEQFF. The CDR3 region has the DNA TGCGCCAGCAGCCGGGGACTAGCGGGAGCGCTACGCTACAATGAGCAGTTCTTC. The rearrangement links TRBV5-1 to TRBJ2-1, with 14 bases aligning to TRBD2. The trim removed 4 bases at V and 3 bases at J, leaving 9 bases unmatched. The CDR3 spans 18 residues. Germline CDR1 is SGHRS and CDR2 is YFSETQ.

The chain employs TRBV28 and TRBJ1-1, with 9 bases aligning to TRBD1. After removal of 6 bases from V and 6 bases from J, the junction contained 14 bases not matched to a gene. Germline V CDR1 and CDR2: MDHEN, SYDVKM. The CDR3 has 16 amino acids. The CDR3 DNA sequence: TGTGCCAGCAGCAATGTGGACAGGGGTTCATTCCCTGAAGCTTTCTTT. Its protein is CASSNVDRGSFPEAFF. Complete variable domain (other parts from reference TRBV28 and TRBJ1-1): DVKVTQSSRYLVKRTGEKVFLECVQDMDHENMFWYRQDPGLGLRLIYFSYDVKMKEKGDIPEGYSVSREKKERFSLILESASTNQTSMYLCASSNVDRGSFPEAFFGQGTRLTVV.

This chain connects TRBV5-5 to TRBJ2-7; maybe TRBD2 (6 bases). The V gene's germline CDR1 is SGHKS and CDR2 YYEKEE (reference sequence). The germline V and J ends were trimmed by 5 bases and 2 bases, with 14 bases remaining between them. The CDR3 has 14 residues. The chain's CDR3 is CASRRPGGPYEQYF. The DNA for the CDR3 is TGTGCCAGCAGGCGTCCCGGGGGTCCCTACGAGCAGTACTTC.

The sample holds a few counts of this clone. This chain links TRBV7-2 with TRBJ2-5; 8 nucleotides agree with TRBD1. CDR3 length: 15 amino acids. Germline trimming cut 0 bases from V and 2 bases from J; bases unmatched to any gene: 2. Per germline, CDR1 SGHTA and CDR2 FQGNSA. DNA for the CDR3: TGTGCCAGCAGCTTAGCCGGGACAGGACAAGAGACCCAGTACTTC. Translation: CASSLAGTGQETQYF.

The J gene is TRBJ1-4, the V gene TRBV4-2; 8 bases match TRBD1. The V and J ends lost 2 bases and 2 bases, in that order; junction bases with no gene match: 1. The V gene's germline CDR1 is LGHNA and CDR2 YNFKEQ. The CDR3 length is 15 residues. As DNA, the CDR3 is TGTGCCAGCAGCCAAAACAGGGGGACTAATGAAAAACTGTTTTTT. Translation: CASSQNRGTNEKLFF.

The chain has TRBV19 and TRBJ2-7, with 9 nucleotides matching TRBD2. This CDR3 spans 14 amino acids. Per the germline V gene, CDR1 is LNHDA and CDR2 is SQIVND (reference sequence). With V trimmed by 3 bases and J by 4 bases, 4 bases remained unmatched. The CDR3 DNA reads TGTGCCAGTAGTATTTCAGCGGGAGGTTACGAGCAGTACTTC. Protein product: CASSISAGGYEQYF.

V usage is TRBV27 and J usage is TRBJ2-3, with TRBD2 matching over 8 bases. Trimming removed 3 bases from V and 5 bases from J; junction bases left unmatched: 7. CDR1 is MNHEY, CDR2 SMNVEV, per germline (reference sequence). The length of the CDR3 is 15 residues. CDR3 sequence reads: CASSFSPRGGDTQYF. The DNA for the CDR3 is TGTGCCAGCAGTTTTTCTCCCCGGGGGGGAGATACGCAGTATTTT.

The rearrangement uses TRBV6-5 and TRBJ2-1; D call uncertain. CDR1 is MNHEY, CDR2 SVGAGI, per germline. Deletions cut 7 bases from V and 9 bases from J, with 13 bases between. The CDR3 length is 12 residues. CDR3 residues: CASKEPSGEQFF. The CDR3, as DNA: TGTGCCAGCAAGGAGCCCTCCGGTGAGCAGTTCTTC.

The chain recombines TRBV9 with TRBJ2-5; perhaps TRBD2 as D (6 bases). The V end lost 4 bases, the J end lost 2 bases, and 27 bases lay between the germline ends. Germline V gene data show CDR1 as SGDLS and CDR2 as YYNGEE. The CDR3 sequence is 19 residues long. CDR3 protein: CASSPPPGVPSALQETQYF. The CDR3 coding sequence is TGTGCCAGCAGCCCCCCCCCGGGGGTACCCAGCGCCCTACAAGAGACCCAGTACTTC.

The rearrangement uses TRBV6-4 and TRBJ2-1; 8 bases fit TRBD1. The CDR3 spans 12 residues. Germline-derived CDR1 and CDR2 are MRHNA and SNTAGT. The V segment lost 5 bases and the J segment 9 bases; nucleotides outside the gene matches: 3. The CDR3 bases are TGTGCCAGCAGTCAACAGGGGGGTGAGCAGTTCTTC. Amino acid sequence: CASSQQGGEQFF.

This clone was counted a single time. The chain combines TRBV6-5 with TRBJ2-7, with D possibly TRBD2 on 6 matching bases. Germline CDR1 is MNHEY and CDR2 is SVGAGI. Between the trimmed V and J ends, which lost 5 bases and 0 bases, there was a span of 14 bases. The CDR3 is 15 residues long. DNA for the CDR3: TGTGCCAGCAGTCGCAGCCGGGACTTCTCCTACGAGCAGTACTTC. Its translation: CASSRSRDFSYEQYF.

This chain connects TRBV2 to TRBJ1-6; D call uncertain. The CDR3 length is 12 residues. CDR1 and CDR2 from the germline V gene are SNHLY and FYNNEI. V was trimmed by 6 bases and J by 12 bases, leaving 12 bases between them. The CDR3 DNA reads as TGTGCCAGCAGAGACTCCGGGTTACCCCTCCACTTT. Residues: CASRDSGLPLHF.

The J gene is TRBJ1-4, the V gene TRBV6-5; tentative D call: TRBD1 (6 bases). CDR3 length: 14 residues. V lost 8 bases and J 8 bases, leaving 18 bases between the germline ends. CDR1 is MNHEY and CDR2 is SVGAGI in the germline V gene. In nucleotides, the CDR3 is TGTGCCAGCCGCATCGGGGACATCCGCGAAAAACTGTTTTTT. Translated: CASRIGDIREKLFF.

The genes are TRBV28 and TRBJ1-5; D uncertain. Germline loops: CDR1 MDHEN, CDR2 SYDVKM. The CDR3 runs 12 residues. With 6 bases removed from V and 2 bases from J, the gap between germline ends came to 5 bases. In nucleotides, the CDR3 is TGTGCCAGCAGGGAGCGCAATCAGCCCCAGCATTTT. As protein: CASRERNQPQHF.

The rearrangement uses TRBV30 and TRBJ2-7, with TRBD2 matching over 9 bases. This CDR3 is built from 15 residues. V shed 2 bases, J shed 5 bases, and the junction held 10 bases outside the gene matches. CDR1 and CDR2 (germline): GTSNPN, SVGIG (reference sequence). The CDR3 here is CAWSRGGRDKDEQYF. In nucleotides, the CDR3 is TGTGCCTGGAGTAGGGGCGGGAGGGATAAGGACGAGCAGTACTTC.

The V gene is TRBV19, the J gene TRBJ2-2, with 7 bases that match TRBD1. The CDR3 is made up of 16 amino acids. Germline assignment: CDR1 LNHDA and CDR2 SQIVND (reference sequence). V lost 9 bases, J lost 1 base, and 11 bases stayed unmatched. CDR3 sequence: CASDPWGQKNTGELFF. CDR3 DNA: TGTGCCAGCGACCCATGGGGACAGAAGAACACCGGGGAGCTGTTTTTT.

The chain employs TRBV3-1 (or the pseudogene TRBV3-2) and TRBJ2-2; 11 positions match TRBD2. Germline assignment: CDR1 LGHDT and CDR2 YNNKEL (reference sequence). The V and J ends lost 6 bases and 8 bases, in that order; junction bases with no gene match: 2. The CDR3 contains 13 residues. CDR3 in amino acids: CASSRLAGGELFF. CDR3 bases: TGTGCCAGCAGTCGACTAGCGGGAGGGGAGCTGTTTTTT.

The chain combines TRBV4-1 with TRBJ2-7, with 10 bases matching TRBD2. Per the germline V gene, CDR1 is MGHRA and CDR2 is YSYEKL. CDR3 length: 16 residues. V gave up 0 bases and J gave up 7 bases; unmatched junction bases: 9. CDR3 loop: CASSQDLAGVRREQYF. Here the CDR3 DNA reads TGCGCCAGCAGCCAAGATCTAGCGGGAGTCCGGCGGGAGCAGTACTTC.